This T cell receptor (beta chain) was sequenced for a study of T cell responses to AZD1222 COVID-19 vaccine. This CDR3 has 21 amino acids. Only in-frame clones appear in the TCRdb table, and some are missing; sequencing was by immunoSEQ multiplex PCR. The sample lists under 150,000 clones; approximately 83% were seen once. Sequences were derived from peripheral blood, sampled on day 0 of AZD1222 vaccination. The sequence came from an adult in good health. The chain joins TRBV21-1 to TRBJ1-3; the D call TRBD1 from the table was never checked on the DNA. TRBV21-1 is a listed pseudogene. CDR3 coding DNA: TGTGCCAGGCCGGGACAAGGCTCACTGTATTACGCCTTGCTCTCTGGAAACACCATATATTTT. Residues: CARPGQGSLYYALLSGNTIYF.